This TCR beta chain was retrieved from a study of T-cell memory formation after mild COVID-19. Across the study: Clustering of TCRs was largely donor specific.

General study points: Mostly located in CM and EM were contracting CD4+ clones, with contracting CD8+ clones located in EMRA. There was a balanced CD4/CD8 profile in clones contracting day 15 to 85, and later expanders leaned CD4+.

After 5'RACE with constant-segment primers, TCR alpha and TCR beta cDNA libraries carrying sample barcodes and UMIs were obtained. TCRdb called the 5' RACE reads again in MiXCR, with one record for every CDR3 protein. The table lists 350,000 to 550,000 distinct CDR3 sequences, about a sixth of them singletons. V was cut by 0 bases and J by 11 bases, with 14 bases left in between. This CDR3 region has 14 residues. Germline CDR1 SGHTA, CDR2 FQGTGA. Notes on this clonotype: Its antigen remains unidentified.

Sequencing was done on a sample of PBMCs or a T cell subset sorted from them (not recorded which). The clonotype was recovered from a man aged 18 to 35 who had mild COVID-19 (a few samples of this study predate the infection). Cell type and time point are not known. The chain uses TRBV7-3 and TRBJ1-5; a possible D gene is TRBD1 (5 bases). Here the CDR3 DNA reads TGTGCCAGCAGCTTAACCGGGGACTCCCCGACCCAGCATTTT. Its translation is CASSLTGDSPTQHF.